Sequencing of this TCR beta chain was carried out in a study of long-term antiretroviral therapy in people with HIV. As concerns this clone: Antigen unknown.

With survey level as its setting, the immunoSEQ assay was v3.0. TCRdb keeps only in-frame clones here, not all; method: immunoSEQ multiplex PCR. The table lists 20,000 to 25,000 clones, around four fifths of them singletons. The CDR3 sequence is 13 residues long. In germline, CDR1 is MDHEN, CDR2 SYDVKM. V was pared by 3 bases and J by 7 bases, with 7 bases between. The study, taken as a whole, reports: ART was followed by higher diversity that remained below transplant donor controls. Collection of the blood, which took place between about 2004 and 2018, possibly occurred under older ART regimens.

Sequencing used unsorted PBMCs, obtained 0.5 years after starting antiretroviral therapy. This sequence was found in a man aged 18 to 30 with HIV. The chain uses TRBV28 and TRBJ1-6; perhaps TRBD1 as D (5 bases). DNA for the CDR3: TGTGCCAGCAGTTTGGGACGGAATTCACCCCTCCACTTT. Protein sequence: CASSLGRNSPLHF. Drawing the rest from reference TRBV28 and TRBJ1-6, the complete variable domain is DVKVTQSSRYLVKRTGEKVFLECVQDMDHENMFWYRQDPGLGLRLIYFSYDVKMKEKGDIPEGYSVSREKKERFSLILESASTNQTSMYLCASSLGRNSPLHFGNGTRLTVT.